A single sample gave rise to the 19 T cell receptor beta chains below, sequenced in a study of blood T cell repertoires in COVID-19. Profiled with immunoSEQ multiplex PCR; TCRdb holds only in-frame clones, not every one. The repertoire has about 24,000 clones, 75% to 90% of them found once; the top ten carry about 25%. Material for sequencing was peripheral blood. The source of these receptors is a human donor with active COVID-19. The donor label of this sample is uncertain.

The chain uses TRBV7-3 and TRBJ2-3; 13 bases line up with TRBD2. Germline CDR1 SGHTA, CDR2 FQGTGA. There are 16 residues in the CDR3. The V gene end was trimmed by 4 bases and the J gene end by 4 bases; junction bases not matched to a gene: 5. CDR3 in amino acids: CASSSRLAGGPDTQYF. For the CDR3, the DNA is TGTGCCAGCAGCTCTAGACTAGCGGGGGGTCCAGATACGCAGTATTTT. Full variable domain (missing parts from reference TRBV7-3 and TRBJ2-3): GAGVSQTPSNKVTEKGKYVELRCDPISGHTALYWYRQSLGQGPEFLIYFQGTGAADDSGLPNDRFFAVRPEGSVSTLKIQRTERGDSAVYLCASSSRLAGGPDTQYFGPGTRLTVL.

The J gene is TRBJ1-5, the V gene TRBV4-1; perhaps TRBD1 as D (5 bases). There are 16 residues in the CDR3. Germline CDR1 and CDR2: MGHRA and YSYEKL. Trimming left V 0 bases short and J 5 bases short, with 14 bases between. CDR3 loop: CASSQEPTGGDQPQHF. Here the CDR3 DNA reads TGCGCCAGCAGCCAAGAACCCACAGGAGGGGATCAGCCCCAGCATTTT.

In DNA, the CDR3 is TGTGCCAGCAGCCCGGGAGGCGGGTACACCTTC. As protein: CASSPGGGYTF. V and J are TRBV27 and TRBJ1-2, with D unresolved. This CDR3 is built from 11 residues. Germline V gene lookup returns CDR1 MNHEY and CDR2 SMNVEV (reference sequence). V dropped 6 bases and J dropped 11 bases, with 13 bases sitting between them.

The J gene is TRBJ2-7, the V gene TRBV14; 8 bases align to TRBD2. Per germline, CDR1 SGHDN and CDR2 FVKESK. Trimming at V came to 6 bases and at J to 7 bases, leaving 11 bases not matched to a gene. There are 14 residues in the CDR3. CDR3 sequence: CASSRTRGGTEQYF. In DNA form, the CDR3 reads TGTGCCAGCAGTAGGACCCGCGGGGGGACAGAGCAGTACTTC.

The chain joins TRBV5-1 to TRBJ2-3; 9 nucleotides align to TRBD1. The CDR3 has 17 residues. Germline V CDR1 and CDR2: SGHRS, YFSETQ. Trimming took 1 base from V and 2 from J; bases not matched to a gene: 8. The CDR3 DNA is TGCGCCAGCAGCTTGAACCGACGGGACAGGGACACAGATACGCAGTATTTT. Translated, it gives CASSLNRRDRDTDTQYF. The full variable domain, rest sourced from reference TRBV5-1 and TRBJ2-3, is KAGVTQTPRYLIKTRGQQVTLSCSPISGHRSVSWYQQTPGQGLQFLFEYFSETQRNKGNFPGRFSGRQFSNSRSEMNVSTLELGDSALYLCASSLNRRDRDTDTQYFGPGTRLTVL.

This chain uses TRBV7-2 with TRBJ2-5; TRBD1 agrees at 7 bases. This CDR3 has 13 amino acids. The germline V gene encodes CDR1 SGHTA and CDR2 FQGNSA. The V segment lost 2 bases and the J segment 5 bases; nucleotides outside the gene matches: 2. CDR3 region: CASSLRGRETQYF. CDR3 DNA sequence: TGTGCCAGCAGCTTAAGGGGGCGGGAGACCCAGTACTTC.

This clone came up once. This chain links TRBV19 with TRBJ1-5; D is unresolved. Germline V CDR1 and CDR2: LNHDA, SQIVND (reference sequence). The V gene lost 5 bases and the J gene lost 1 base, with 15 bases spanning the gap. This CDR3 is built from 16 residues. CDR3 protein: CASSHRREWSNQPQHF. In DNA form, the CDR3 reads TGTGCCAGTAGTCATAGAAGGGAGTGGAGCAATCAGCCCCAGCATTTT.

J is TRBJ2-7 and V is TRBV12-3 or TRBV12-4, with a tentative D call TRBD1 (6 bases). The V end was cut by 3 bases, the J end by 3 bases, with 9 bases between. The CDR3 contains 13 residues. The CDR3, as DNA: TGTGCCAGCAGTTTTGGACAGTTCTACGAGCAGTACTTC. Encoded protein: CASSFGQFYEQYF.

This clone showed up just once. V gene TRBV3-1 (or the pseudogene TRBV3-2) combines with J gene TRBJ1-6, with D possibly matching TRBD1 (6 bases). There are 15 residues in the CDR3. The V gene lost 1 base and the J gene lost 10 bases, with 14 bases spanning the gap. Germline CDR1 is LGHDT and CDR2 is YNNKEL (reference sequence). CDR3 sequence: CASSQVAGGRSPLHF. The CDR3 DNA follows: TGTGCCAGCAGCCAAGTTGCGGGGGGCCGGTCACCCCTCCACTTT.

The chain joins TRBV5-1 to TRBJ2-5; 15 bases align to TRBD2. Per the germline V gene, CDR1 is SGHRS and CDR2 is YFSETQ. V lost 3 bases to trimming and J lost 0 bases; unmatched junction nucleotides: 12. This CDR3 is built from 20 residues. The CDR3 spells CASSSGLAGGQPQYQETQYF. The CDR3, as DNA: TGCGCCAGCAGCTCCGGACTAGCGGGGGGGCAGCCCCAGTACCAAGAGACCCAGTACTTC.

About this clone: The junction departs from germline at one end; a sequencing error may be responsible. The CDR3 nucleotides are TGTGCCAGCAGTTCTTCTGCGGGAGGCCAAGGGACCCAGTACTTC. Protein sequence: CASSSSAGGQGTQYF. This chain connects TRBV27 to TRBJ2-5, with 8 bases identical to TRBD2. Germline V CDR1 and CDR2: MNHEY, SMNVEV (reference sequence). The CDR3 runs 15 residues.

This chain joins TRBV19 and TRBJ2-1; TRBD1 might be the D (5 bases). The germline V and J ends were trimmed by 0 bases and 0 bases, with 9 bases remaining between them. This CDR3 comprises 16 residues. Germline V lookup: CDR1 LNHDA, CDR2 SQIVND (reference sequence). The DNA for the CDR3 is TGTGCCAGTAGTATAGATCCCACAGGCTCCTACAATGAGCAGTTCTTC. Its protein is CASSIDPTGSYNEQFF.

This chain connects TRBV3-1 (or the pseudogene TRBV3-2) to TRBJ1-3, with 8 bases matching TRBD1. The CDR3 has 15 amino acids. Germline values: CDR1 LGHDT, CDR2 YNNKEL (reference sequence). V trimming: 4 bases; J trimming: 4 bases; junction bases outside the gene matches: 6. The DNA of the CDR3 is TGTGCCAGCAGCCCGACGACAGGGGCCGGAAACACCATATATTTT. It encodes CASSPTTGAGNTIYF.

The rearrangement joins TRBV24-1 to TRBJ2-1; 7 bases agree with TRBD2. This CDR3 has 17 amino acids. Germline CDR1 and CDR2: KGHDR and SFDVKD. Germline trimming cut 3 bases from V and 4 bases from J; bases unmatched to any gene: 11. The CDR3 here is CATSDGAVGEGYNEQFF. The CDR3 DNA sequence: TGTGCCACCAGTGATGGGGCCGTGGGGGAGGGTTACAATGAGCAGTTCTTC.

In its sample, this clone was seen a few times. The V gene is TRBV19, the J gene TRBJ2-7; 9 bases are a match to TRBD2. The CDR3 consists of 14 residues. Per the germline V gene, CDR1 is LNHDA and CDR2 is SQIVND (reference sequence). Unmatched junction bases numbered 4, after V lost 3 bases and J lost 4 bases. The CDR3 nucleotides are TGTGCCAGTAGTATTCTAGCGGGACAGTACGAGCAGTACTTC. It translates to CASSILAGQYEQYF.

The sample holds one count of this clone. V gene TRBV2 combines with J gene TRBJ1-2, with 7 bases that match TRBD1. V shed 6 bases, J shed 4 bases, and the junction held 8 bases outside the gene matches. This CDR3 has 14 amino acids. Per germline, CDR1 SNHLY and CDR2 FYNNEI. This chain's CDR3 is CASSPVDRAYGYTF. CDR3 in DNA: TGTGCCAGCAGCCCAGTTGACAGGGCCTATGGCTACACCTTC. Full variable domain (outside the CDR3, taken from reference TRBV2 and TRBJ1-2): EPEVTQTPSHQVTQMGQEVILRCVPISNHLYFYWYRQILGQKVEFLVSFYNNEISEKSEIFDDQFSVERPDGSNFTLKIRSTKLEDSAMYFCASSPVDRAYGYTFGSGTRLTVV.

CDR3 sequence reads: CASSPRDTQYNEQFF. The CDR3 DNA reads as TGTGCCAGCAGCCCCCGTGACACCCAGTACAATGAGCAGTTCTTC. V is TRBV7-2 and J is TRBJ2-1; D is uncertain. The CDR3 loop spans 15 amino acids. V was clipped by 5 bases and J by 4 bases, with 15 bases between them. Germline V gene lookup returns CDR1 SGHTA and CDR2 FQGNSA. The variable domain in full, completed from reference TRBV7-2 and TRBJ2-1, reads GAGVSQSPSNKVTEKGKDVELRCDPISGHTALYWYRQSLGQGLEFLIYFQGNSAPDKSGLPSDRFSAERTGGSVSTLTIQRTQQEDSAVYLCASSPRDTQYNEQFFGPGTRLTVL.

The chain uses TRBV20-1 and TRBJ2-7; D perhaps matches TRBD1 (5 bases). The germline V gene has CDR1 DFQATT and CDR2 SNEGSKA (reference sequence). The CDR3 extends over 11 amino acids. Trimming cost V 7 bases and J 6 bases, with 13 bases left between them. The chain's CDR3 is CSGLWGGEQYF. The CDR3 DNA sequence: TGCAGTGGTTTATGGGGCGGCGAGCAGTACTTC.

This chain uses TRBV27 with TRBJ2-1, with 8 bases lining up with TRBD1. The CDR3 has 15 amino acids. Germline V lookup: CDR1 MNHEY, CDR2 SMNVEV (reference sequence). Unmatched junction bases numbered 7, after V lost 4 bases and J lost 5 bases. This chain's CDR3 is CASSSLTGVDNEQFF. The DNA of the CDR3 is TGTGCCAGCAGTTCCCTGACAGGGGTCGACAATGAGCAGTTCTTC.